This TCR beta chain was observed in a study of CD8 T cells in ankylosing spondylitis. The CDR3 has 16 amino acids. This clonotype came up many times. Its antigen remains unknown. The junction does not match germline at one end; this may be a read error. Study observations and caveats: Earlier literature documents some of the motif variants in reactive arthritis synovial fluid and blood. In peripheral blood, disease-linked CD8+ clones occurred at relatively low frequencies. A TCR beta motif of under ten highly homologous variants seemed to mark ankylosing spondylitis blood.

A quantitative 5'-RACE method, one with molecular barcodes, was used to make TCR beta libraries. Using its own MiXCR run on the 5' RACE reads, TCRdb lists one record per CDR3 protein. Of around 130,000 distinct CDR3 sequences listed, roughly 6.6% were seen once; the top ten hold 12%. This sequence was found in a male donor with ankylosing spondylitis or in good health (not recorded which). Sample: blood, either unsorted or a sorted T cell fraction (not recorded which). The V gene is TRBV12-3 or TRBV12-4, the J gene TRBJ2-1; 8 bases fit TRBD2. This CDR3 is CASSFAGGSSYNEQFF. The CDR3 bases are TGTGCCAGTAGTTTTGCGGGGGGAAGCTCCTACAATGAGCAGTTCTTC.